The present entry profiles one T cell receptor beta chain with its context. This specimen comes from a study of blood T cell repertoires in COVID-19. Here immunoSEQ multiplex PCR was the method, and the copy in TCRdb shows in-frame clones only, minus some. Here the sample spans approximately 210,000 clones, 84% being singletons. After removal of 5 bases from V and 4 bases from J, the junction contained 9 bases not matched to a gene. The germline CDR1 and CDR2 sequences are SEHNR and FQNEAQ (reference sequence). The CDR3 has 17 residues. The chain has TRBV7-9 and TRBJ2-7, with 15 bases that match TRBD2. Sample: peripheral blood. The receptor comes from a man aged 30 to 45 with active or convalescent COVID-19. CDR3 bases: TGTGCCAGCAGCCCGGGCCCCGGACTAGCGGGAGGGTACGAGCAGTACTTC. Amino acids: CASSPGPGLAGGYEQYF.